Presented here are 28 T cell receptor beta chains from one specimen sequenced in a study of blood T cell repertoires in COVID-19. Sequencing was performed with immunoSEQ multiplex PCR; in TCRdb, only in-frame clones are kept and a portion is missing. The sample contains some 150,000 clones, 84% of which appear only once. Specimen: peripheral blood. The receptor source for this set is a woman older than 75 in a cohort sampled during active or convalescent COVID-19.

The J gene is TRBJ1-1, the V gene TRBV6-1; 9 positions agree with TRBD1. V was clipped by 1 base and J by 5 bases; unmatched bases: 5. The CDR3 extends over 15 amino acids. Germline V gives CDR1 MNHNS, CDR2 SASEGT. The CDR3 loop is CASSEVPGTGTEAFF. The CDR3 region has the DNA TGTGCCAGCAGTGAAGTTCCTGGGACAGGGACTGAAGCTTTCTTT.

This clone has just a few counts. The chain uses TRBV11-1 and TRBJ2-3, with 13 bases matching TRBD2. The CDR3 runs to 15 residues. The trim removed 6 bases at V and 1 base at J, leaving 1 base unmatched. Germline CDR1 and CDR2: SGHAT and FQDESV (reference sequence). The CDR3, as DNA: TGTGCCAGCAGGACTAGCGGGGGGCGCACAGATACGCAGTATTTT. Translation gives CASRTSGGRTDTQYF.

The V call is TRBV18, the J call TRBJ1-1, with 7 bases identical to TRBD1. The CDR3 contains 16 residues. The V gene's germline CDR1 is KGHSH and CDR2 LQKENI. J was trimmed by 3 bases and V by 3 bases; bases with no gene match: 10. The CDR3 DNA sequence: TGTGCCAGCTCACCGAGAGGCAGGGGGAAGGACACTGAAGCTTTCTTT. Its translation: CASSPRGRGKDTEAFF.

This rearrangement joins TRBV5-1 to TRBJ2-2, with 9 bases aligning to TRBD2. Unmatched junction bases numbered 5, after V lost 2 bases and J lost 3 bases. The CDR3 is 16 amino acids. The V gene's germline CDR1 is SGHRS and CDR2 YFSETQ. CDR3 nucleotides: TGCGCCAGCAGCTTAGGCGGGGGGGCCGACACCGGGGAGCTGTTTTTT. It encodes CASSLGGGADTGELFF.

V usage is TRBV7-6 and J usage is TRBJ1-4; TRBD1 matches at 12 bases. Germline V gives CDR1 SGHVS, CDR2 FNYEAQ. V lost 2 bases, J lost 7 bases, and 17 bases stayed unmatched. There are 20 residues in the CDR3. CDR3 coding DNA: TGTGCCAGCAGCTTAAGGCCGTGGGGGACAGGGGGCTTGAATGGTGAAAAACTGTTTTTT. Residues: CASSLRPWGTGGLNGEKLFF.

CDR3 region: CASSEEAGASTDTQYF. The CDR3 nucleotides read TGTGCCAGCAGTGAAGAGGCAGGGGCGAGCACAGATACGCAGTATTTT. The chain employs TRBV2 and TRBJ2-3, with a tentative D call TRBD1 (6 bases). Trimming removed 1 base from V and 0 bases from J, with 11 bases in between. The CDR3 runs 16 residues. The germline gives CDR1 SNHLY, CDR2 FYNNEI.

The chain has TRBV7-6 and TRBJ1-5, with TRBD1 identical over 9 bases. There are 14 residues in the CDR3. V shed 5 bases, J shed 4 bases, and the junction held 3 bases outside the gene matches. Per germline, CDR1 SGHVS and CDR2 FNYEAQ. For the CDR3, the DNA is TGTGCCAGCAGCCCCGGGACAGGGAATCAGCCCCAGCATTTT. It is translated as CASSPGTGNQPQHF.

This clone was counted a single time. The chain is built from TRBV2 and TRBJ2-4; D might be TRBD1 (5 bases). The CDR3 is 14 residues long. V dropped 3 bases and J dropped 5 bases, with 11 bases sitting between them. The germline V gene encodes CDR1 SNHLY and CDR2 FYNNEI. The CDR3 is CASSEVRVQNIQYF. The CDR3 bases are TGTGCCAGCAGTGAGGTCAGGGTCCAAAACATTCAGTACTTC.

The rearrangement links TRBV11-3 to TRBJ2-1; D is perhaps TRBD2 (7 bases). Trimming shortened V by 4 bases and J by 7 bases, and 23 bases separated the two germline ends. The CDR3 has 17 amino acids. Germline V gene lookup returns CDR1 SGHNT and CDR2 YENEEA. The CDR3 sequence: CASSSPSLAGAGNEQFF. Written as DNA, the CDR3 is TGTGCCAGCAGCTCCCCCTCACTTGCGGGGGCGGGGAATGAGCAGTTCTTC.

The chain joins TRBV6-2 or TRBV6-3 to TRBJ2-5; 7 positions match TRBD2. Germline assignment: CDR1 MNHEY and CDR2 SVGEGT. This CDR3 has 16 amino acids. V lost 2 bases and J lost 3; bases outside the gene matches: 9. This chain's CDR3 is CASSYTLAEPKETQYF. Here the CDR3 DNA reads TGTGCCAGCAGTTACACGCTAGCGGAACCTAAAGAGACCCAGTACTTC.

This chain connects TRBV6-5 to TRBJ2-2, with 9 bases that match TRBD1. V was pared by 7 bases and J by 7 bases, with 7 bases of the junction left unmatched. From germline, CDR1 is MNHEY and CDR2 SVGAGI. The CDR3 sequence is 14 residues long. In nucleotides, the CDR3 is TGTGCCAGCAACAGACAGGGGGGGAACGGGGAGCTGTTTTTT. Its translation is CASNRQGGNGELFF.

This clone has a single count. The chain joins TRBV2 to TRBJ2-3, with D maybe TRBD1 (7 bases). The CDR3 is 15 residues long. V was cut by 8 bases and J by 5 bases, with 20 bases left in between. Per germline, CDR1 SNHLY and CDR2 FYNNEI. The CDR3 nucleotides read TGTGCCAGCTCCAGCGGTCGCAGGGGGGTAGATACGCAGTATTTT. Encoded protein: CASSSGRRGVDTQYF.

V is TRBV10-3 and J is TRBJ1-2; D is possibly TRBD1 (5 bases). Looked up from germline, CDR1 is ENHRY and CDR2 is SYGVKD. The CDR3 length is 15 residues. V lost 2 bases and J 7 bases, leaving 17 bases between the germline ends. CDR3: CAISEGAALASGYTF. The CDR3 DNA is TGTGCCATCAGTGAGGGGGCAGCCTTAGCCTCTGGCTACACCTTC.

The chain couples TRBV5-1 to TRBJ2-7; TRBD1 aligns across 9 bases. With 4 bases clipped from V and 6 bases from J, the junction kept 8 bases outside the gene matches. The CDR3 is 14 amino acids. Looked up from germline, CDR1 is SGHRS and CDR2 is YFSETQ. The CDR3 region has the DNA TGCGCCAGCAGCCTCCCAGGGACAGGGCTCGAGCAGTACTTC. Protein: CASSLPGTGLEQYF.

This chain links TRBV5-1 with TRBJ1-1; D may be TRBD1 (6 bases). CDR1 SGHRS and CDR2 YFSETQ come from the germline V gene. The V end was cut by 4 bases, the J end by 1 base, with 11 bases between. This CDR3 has 14 residues. CDR3 bases: TGCGCCAGCAGCAGCATCAGGGGGAACACTGAAGCTTTCTTT. It encodes CASSSIRGNTEAFF.

This chain connects TRBV5-5 to TRBJ1-6; TRBD1 aligns across 8 bases. This CDR3 is built from 15 residues. V was pared by 4 bases and J by 14 bases, with 14 bases of the junction left unmatched. CDR1 SGHKS and CDR2 YYEKEE come from the germline V gene (reference sequence). The CDR3 nucleotides are TGTGCCAGCAGCCTGACAGGGGTGGGAGGACCTTCCCTCCACTTT. This gives the protein CASSLTGVGGPSLHF.

The sample holds a few counts of this clone. The chain couples TRBV6-5 to TRBJ2-7; tentative D call: TRBD1 (5 bases). V lost 5 bases and J 0 bases, leaving 8 bases between the germline ends. The CDR3 extends over 13 amino acids. Germline V CDR1 and CDR2: MNHEY, SVGAGI. The CDR3 region is CASSRQSSYEQYV. In DNA, the CDR3 is TGTGCCAGCAGTCGACAGAGCTCCTACGAGCAGTACGTC.

This clone was seen a few times. The J gene is TRBJ2-1, the V gene TRBV7-9; D might be TRBD1 (5 bases). Germline assignment: CDR1 SEHNR and CDR2 FQNEAQ (reference sequence). Trimming cost V 3 bases and J 0 bases, with 12 bases left between them. The CDR3 is 16 amino acids. DNA of the CDR3: TGTGCCAGCAGCTTGTTCGTTACAGGCTCCTACAATGAGCAGTTCTTC. Protein sequence: CASSLFVTGSYNEQFF.

This clone was found a few times. The CDR3 coding sequence is TGTGCCAGCAGCTCCGAACTTGAGACTAGCGCCGGGGAGCTGTTTTTT. It encodes CASSSELETSAGELFF. The chain joins TRBV5-4 to TRBJ2-2, with TRBD2 matching over 8 bases. V trimming: 3 bases; J trimming: 6 bases; junction bases outside the gene matches: 10. The germline CDR1 and CDR2 sequences are SGHNT and YYREEE (reference sequence). This CDR3 contains 16 residues.

The J gene is TRBJ2-7, the V gene TRBV12-3 or TRBV12-4, with 7 bases identical to TRBD1. The CDR3 loop spans 12 amino acids. Trimming took 2 bases from V and 12 from J; bases not matched to a gene: 7. The CDR3 DNA reads as TGTGCCAGCAGTTTACAAGGGACAGTGATGTACTTC. Its translation is CASSLQGTVMYF.

The CDR3 region has the DNA TGTGCCTGGAGTCAGGCAGGGCGGTACTATGGCTACACCTTC. This codes for CAWSQAGRYYGYTF. The chain employs TRBV30 and TRBJ1-2, with D perhaps TRBD1 (5 bases). CDR3 length equals 14 residues. Trimming stripped 2 bases from V and 3 bases from J, with 13 bases between. Germline V gene lookup returns CDR1 GTSNPN and CDR2 SVGIG (reference sequence). Drawing the rest from reference TRBV30 and TRBJ1-2, the complete variable domain is SQTIHQWPATLVQPVGSPLSLECTVEGTSNPNLYWYRQAAGRGLQLLFYSVGIGQISSEVPQNLSASRPQDRQFILSSKKLLLSDSGFYLCAWSQAGRYYGYTFGSGTRLTVV.

The chain recombines TRBV21-1 with TRBJ1-2. TRBV21-1 is reported as a pseudogene. The length of the CDR3 is 13 residues. This chain's CDR3 is CASSKSRDSCYTF. The CDR3 coding sequence is TGTGCCAGCAGCAAATCTCGGGACTCATGCTACACCTTC.

This clone was detected once. The V call is TRBV7-2, the J call TRBJ2-7; 8 nucleotides align to TRBD1. V gave up 6 bases and J gave up 3 bases; unmatched junction bases: 7. Germline lookup yields CDR1 SGHTA and CDR2 FQGNSA. The CDR3 sequence is 14 residues long. The CDR3 DNA reads as TGTGCCAGCAGTTCCGGGACAGGCAACTACGAGCAGTACGTC. Amino acids: CASSSGTGNYEQYV.

The CDR3 DNA reads as TGCGCCAGCAGCCCAGACAGGGCTTCACCCCTCCACTTT. It yields the protein CASSPDRASPLHF. The chain employs TRBV5-1 and TRBJ1-6, with 7 bases fitting TRBD1. Per germline, CDR1 SGHRS and CDR2 YFSETQ. J was trimmed by 9 bases and V by 4 bases; bases with no gene match: 4. The CDR3 runs 13 residues.

The chain carries TRBV28 and TRBJ2-1; TRBD2 matches 9 bases. CDR3 size: 17 residues. Germline V gene sequence: CDR1 MDHEN, CDR2 SYDVKM. The trim removed 5 bases at V and 7 bases at J, leaving 15 bases unmatched. CDR3 DNA sequence: TGTGCCAGCAGTCCGCTTGGCGCGGGGGGGCCGGGGAATGAGCAGTTCTTC. This translates into CASSPLGAGGPGNEQFF.

This clone was recorded once. The chain uses TRBV6-2 or TRBV6-3 and TRBJ1-4; 8 bases match TRBD1. The CDR3 extends over 17 amino acids. V gave up 2 bases and J gave up 3 bases; unmatched junction bases: 8. The V gene's germline CDR1 is MNHEY and CDR2 SVGEGT. The CDR3 DNA reads as TGTGCCAGCAGTTACGACAGGGGAGAGTCAGCTAATGAAAAACTGTTTTTT. Its translation is CASSYDRGESANEKLFF.

The chain couples TRBV4-2 to TRBJ2-3; D might be TRBD1 (5 bases). Trimming removed 4 bases at V and 1 base at J, with 15 bases between. Germline V gene sequence: CDR1 LGHNA, CDR2 YNFKEQ. The CDR3 is 16 amino acids. CDR3 residues: CASSLTASRGTDTQYF. CDR3 DNA: TGTGCCAGCAGCCTTACGGCTTCCAGGGGCACAGATACGCAGTATTTT.

The CDR3 sequence: CASRLVTPPGGDEQYV. The CDR3 DNA sequence: TGTGCAAGTCGCTTAGTGACTCCGCCAGGGGGCGACGAGCAGTACGTC. The chain is built from TRBV12-2 and TRBJ2-7; the table's TRBD1 call for D was not verified on the DNA. TRBV12-2 is a pseudogene segment. The CDR3 runs to 16 residues.